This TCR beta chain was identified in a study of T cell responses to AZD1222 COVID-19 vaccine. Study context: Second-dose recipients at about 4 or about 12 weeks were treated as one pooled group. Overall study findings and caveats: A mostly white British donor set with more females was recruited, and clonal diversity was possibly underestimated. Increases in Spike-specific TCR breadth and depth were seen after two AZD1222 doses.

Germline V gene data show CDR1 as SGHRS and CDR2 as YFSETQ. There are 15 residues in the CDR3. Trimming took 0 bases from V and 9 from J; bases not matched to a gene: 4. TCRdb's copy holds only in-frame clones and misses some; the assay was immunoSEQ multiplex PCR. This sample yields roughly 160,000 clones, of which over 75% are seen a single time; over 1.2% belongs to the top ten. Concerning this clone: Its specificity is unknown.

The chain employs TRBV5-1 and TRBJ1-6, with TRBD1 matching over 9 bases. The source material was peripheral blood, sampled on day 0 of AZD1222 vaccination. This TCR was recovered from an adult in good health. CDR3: CASSLGGTGPSPLHF. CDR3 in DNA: TGCGCCAGCAGCTTGGGGGGGACAGGGCCTTCACCCCTCCACTTT.